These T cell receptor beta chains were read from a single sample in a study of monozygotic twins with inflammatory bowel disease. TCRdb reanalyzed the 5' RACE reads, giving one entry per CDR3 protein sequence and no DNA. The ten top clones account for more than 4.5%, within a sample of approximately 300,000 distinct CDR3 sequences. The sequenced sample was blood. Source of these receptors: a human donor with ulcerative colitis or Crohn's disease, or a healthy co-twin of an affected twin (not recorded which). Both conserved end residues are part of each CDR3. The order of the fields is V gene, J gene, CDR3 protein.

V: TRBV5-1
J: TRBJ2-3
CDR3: CASSPPGVAGASDTQYF

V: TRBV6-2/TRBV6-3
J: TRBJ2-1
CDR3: CASSYSSAIAANEQFF

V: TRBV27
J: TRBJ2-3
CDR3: CASSMTGDTQYF

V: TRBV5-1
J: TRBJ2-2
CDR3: CASSSPDITGELFF

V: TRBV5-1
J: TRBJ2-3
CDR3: CASTQLGTGLTTDTQYF

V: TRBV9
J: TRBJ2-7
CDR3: CASSAPNLYEQYF

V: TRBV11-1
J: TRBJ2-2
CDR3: CASSLRRQGNTGELFF

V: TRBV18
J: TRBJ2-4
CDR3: CASSPPAGYYIQYF

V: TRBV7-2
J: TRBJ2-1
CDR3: CASTLSPSSYNEQFF

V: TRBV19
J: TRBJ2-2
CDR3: CASSTHMGTGELFF

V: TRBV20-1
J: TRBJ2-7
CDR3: CSARRRVSDEQYF

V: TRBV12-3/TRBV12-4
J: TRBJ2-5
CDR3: CASSLGVVRGRKTQYF

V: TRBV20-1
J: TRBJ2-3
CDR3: CSATRTATDTQYF

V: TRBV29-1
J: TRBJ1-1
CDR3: CSVGSLVSSTEAFF

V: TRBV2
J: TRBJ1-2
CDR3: CASGELTNYGYTF

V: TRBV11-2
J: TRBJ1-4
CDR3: CASKMIGVDEKLFF

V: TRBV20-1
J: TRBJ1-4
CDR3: CSAAPLRATNEKLFF

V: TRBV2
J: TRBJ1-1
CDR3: CASRGDSLKNTEAFF

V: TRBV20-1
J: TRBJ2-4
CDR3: CSARDRLAKNIQYF

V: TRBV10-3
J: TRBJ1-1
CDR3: CAISWTEMNTEAFF

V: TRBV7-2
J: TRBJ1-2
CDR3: CASSSKGQGAGYGYTF

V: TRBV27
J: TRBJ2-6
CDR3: CASSLTQKPSGANVLTF

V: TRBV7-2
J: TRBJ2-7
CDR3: CASSLVRFEQYF

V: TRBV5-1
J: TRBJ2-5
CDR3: CASRQGFSETQYF

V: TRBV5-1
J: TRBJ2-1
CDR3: CASSGGQNYNEQFF

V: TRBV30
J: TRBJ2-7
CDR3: CASHRGFYEQYF

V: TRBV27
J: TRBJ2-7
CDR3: CATSQRQITYEQYF

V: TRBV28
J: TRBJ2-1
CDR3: CASRRIGGSQFF

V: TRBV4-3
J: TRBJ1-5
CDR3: CASSQVTVNQPQHF

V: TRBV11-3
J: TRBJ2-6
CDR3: CASSSTETSGESSGANVLTF

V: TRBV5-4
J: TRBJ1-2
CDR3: CASQAETSYGYTF

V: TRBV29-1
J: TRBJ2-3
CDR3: CSVNPTSTDTQYF

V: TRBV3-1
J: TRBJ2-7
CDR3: CASLARTGNEQYF

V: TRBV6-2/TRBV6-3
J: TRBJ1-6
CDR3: CASSYATVYVGDRDRSPLHF

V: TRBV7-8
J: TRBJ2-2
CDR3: CASSLTGLGTGELFF

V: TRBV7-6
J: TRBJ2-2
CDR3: CASSLEAGELFF

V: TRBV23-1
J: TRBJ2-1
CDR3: CASSRLAGARHNEQFF

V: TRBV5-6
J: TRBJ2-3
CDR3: CASSFWDRDRPDTQYF

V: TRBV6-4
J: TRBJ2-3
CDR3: CASSVTEGVTDTQYF

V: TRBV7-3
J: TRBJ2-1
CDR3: CASSNSGGLAYNEQFF

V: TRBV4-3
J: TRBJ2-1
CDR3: CASSQVGTPRNEQFF

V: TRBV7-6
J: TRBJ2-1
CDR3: CASSLPLGGSGGAYNEQFF

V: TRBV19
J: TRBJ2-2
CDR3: CASPKGEKRKDTGELFF

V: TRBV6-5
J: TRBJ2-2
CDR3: CASSWTARGTGELFF

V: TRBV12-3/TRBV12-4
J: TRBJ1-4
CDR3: CASTDRDINGEKLFF

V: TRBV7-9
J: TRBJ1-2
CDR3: CASSFDTYGYTF

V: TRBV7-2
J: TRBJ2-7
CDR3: CASSSRGGLRYYEQYF

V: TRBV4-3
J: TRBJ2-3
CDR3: CASSQESSRYTQYF

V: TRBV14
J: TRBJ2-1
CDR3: CASSHGAPGYNEQFF

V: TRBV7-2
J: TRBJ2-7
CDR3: CASRNPGYVSEQYF

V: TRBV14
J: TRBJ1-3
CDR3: CASNRDRGNTIYF

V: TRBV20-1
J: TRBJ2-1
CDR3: CSATRGPGGAYNEQFF

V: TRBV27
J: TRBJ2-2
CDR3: CASKGSQVFRTGELFF